This T cell receptor beta chain originates from a study of shared clonotypes between healthy human individuals. Study as a whole: Contributing individuals were a couple of females and a few males aged 18 to 49. Study findings and constraints: Clonotypes that were shared across a handful of donors made up about 5.1% of naive CD4 clonotypes. Larger richness was generally estimated for naive than memory subsets.

Unmatched junction bases numbered 6, after V lost 3 bases and J lost 0 bases. Germline V gene lookup returns CDR1 ENHRY and CDR2 SYGVKD. This CDR3 comprises 17 residues. Here immunoSEQ multiplex PCR was the method, and the copy in TCRdb shows in-frame clones only, minus some. The table includes over 2 million clones, about 90% detected once. This clone was picked up one time. Antigen unknown. The sample comprised naive CD4+ T cells from PBMCs. The subset was: CD45RA+ positively selected. The sequence was collected from a man aged 18 to 35 in good health. Some clones in this sample may be carry-over from other donors' samples. The chain couples TRBV10-3 to TRBJ1-5; 9 bases align to TRBD1. CDR3 in DNA: TGTGCCATCAGTGACCGATGGACAGGGGATAGCAATCAGCCCCAGCATTTT. Protein: CAISDRWTGDSNQPQHF.